The 8 T cell receptor beta chains below all came from one sample that was sequenced in a study of identical twins. TCRdb re-derived calls from the 5' RACE reads in MiXCR, one entry per CDR3 protein. This sample has some 690,000 distinct CDR3 sequences; 21% occur once, and the top ten carry about 4.5%. A further study also used this sample, focusing on T cells expressing NK-cell markers.

Sequenced input: PBMCs. The source is a woman aged 18-29 years in good health.

CDR3 nucleotides: TGCGCCAGCAGCGCGAGCGGGGGGGAGGGTGAGCAGTTCTTC. It encodes CASSASGGEGEQFF. This sequence joins TRBV5-1 and TRBJ2-1, with 10 bases matching TRBD2. The CDR3 covers 14 residues. V shed 4 bases, J shed 9 bases, and the junction held 7 bases outside the gene matches. Germline-derived CDR1 and CDR2 are SGHRS and YFSETQ.

This clonotype was recorded many times. The gene calls are TRBV6-1 and TRBJ1-1; unclear D gene. The CDR3 sequence is 14 residues long. V was clipped by 6 bases and J by 0 bases, with 11 bases between them. CDR1 and CDR2 (germline): MNHNS, SASEGT. In DNA form, the CDR3 reads TGTGCCAGCAGACCCGTAGCCATGAACACTGAAGCTTTCTTT. Residues: CASRPVAMNTEAFF.

The chain links TRBV27 to TRBJ2-2; TRBD2 aligns across 10 bases. CDR1 and CDR2 from the germline V gene are MNHEY and SMNVEV (reference sequence). The junction had 9 bases not matched to a gene; V was cut back by 4 bases and J by 7 bases. The CDR3 totals 16 residues. The CDR3 DNA follows: TGTGCCAGCAGTTCCCCAGCTAGCGGGGGACGCGGGGAGCTGTTTTTT. The encoded protein is CASSSPASGGRGELFF.

The chain joins TRBV12-3 or TRBV12-4 to TRBJ2-5; 8 bases line up with TRBD2. This CDR3 is built from 15 residues. The V and J ends lost 4 bases and 4 bases, in that order; junction bases with no gene match: 8. In DNA form, the CDR3 reads TGTGCCAGCAGTTCAGGCGGGGGGACCGGAGAGACCCAGTACTTC. Translating gives CASSSGGGTGETQYF.

The chain is built from TRBV6-1 and TRBJ2-5, with 11 bases that match TRBD1. J was trimmed by 7 bases and V by 5 bases; bases with no gene match: 9. CDR1 and CDR2 from the germline V gene are MNHNS and SASEGT. The length of the CDR3 is 15 residues. CDR3: CASSPPGQGVRTQYF. The CDR3 DNA reads as TGTGCCAGCAGTCCTCCGGGACAGGGGGTACGGACCCAGTACTTC.

This clonotype was counted a few times. The chain has TRBV10-3 and TRBJ2-7; TRBD1 matches 11 bases. Germline V gives CDR1 ENHRY, CDR2 SYGVKD. The CDR3 totals 15 residues. V lost 2 bases to trimming and J lost 3 bases; unmatched junction nucleotides: 3. CDR3 residues: CAISEGDRGIYEQYF. The CDR3 region has the DNA TGTGCCATCAGTGAGGGGGACAGGGGGATCTACGAGCAGTACTTC.

This clonotype was detected a few times. J is TRBJ2-3 and V is TRBV11-2, with TRBD2 identical over 9 bases. V gave up 0 bases and J gave up 4 bases; unmatched junction bases: 11. Per the germline V gene, CDR1 is SGHAT and CDR2 is FQNNGV. The CDR3 has 18 amino acids. CDR3 bases: TGTGCCAGCAGCTTAGATACGCCCTACCAGCGGGAGGCAGATACGCAGTATTTT. This gives the protein CASSLDTPYQREADTQYF.

This clonotype was counted only a few times. The gene calls are TRBV14 and TRBJ2-2, with no clear D. The CDR3 is 14 residues long. Per the germline V gene, CDR1 is SGHDN and CDR2 is FVKESK. V was clipped by 5 bases and J by 1 base, with 8 bases between them. In DNA form, the CDR3 reads TGTGCCAGCAGCGTCTTCCTGAACACCGGGGAGCTGTTTTTT. It encodes CASSVFLNTGELFF.